This entry describes one T cell receptor beta chain. What it recognizes is unknown. This record comes from a study of beta chain features in type 1 diabetes. Study-level findings and limits: When VDJ junctions were examined, type 1 diabetes patients showed fewer insertions and more deletions. Small HLA sub-analyses could not settle whether HLA shapes TCRB rearrangement.

Reverse transcribing all isolated RNA meant expressed TCRB transcripts were sequenced. Regulatory, naive and central memory T cell samples averaged around 3.9 million reads. Clones were read by immunoSEQ multiplex PCR, and TCRdb kept only the in-frame ones, dropping some. The sample has 450,000 to 550,000 clones; about 30% are singletons. The TCR was taken from a man aged 18 to 29 in good health. The sample consisted of naive CD4+ T cells from blood.

The CDR3 spells CASSTKGGEQFF. CDR3 bases: TGTGCCAGCAGCACGAAAGGGGGTGAGCAGTTCTTC. The chain uses TRBV11-3 and TRBJ2-1; D is possibly TRBD1 (6 bases). This CDR3 is built from 12 residues. From germline, CDR1 is SGHNT and CDR2 YENEEA. Trimming took 5 bases from V and 9 from J, leaving 11 bases between them.